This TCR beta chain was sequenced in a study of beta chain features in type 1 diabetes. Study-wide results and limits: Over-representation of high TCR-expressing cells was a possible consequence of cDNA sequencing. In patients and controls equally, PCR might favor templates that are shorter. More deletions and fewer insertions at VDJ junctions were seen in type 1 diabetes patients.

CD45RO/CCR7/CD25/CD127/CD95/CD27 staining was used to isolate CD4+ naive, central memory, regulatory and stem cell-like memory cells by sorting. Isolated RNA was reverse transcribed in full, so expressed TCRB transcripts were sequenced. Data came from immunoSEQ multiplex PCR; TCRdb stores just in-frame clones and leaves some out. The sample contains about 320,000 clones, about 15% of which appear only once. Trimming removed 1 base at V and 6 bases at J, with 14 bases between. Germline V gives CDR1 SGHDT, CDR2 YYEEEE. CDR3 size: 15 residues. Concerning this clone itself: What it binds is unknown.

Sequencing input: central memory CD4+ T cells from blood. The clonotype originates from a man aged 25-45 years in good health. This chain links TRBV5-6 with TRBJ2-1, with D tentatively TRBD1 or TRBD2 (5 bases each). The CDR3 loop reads CASSLKGTGSNEQFF. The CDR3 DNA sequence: TGTGCCAGCAGCTTGAAAGGGACGGGTTCCAATGAGCAGTTCTTC.